These T cell receptor beta chains were read from a single sample in a study of post-analysis software for immune sequencing data. TCRdb re-analysed the PCR reads in MiXCR, keeping a single row per CDR3 protein. The top ten hold around an eighth of the sample, which has some 370,000 distinct CDR3 sequences, around 33% seen once. Specimen: blood. The receptor set was obtained from a girl between 10 and 17 years old with multiple sclerosis. Both conserved end residues are part of each CDR3. A D gene is named only where the DNA matches it firmly. Not every row has a clone size; where given, it reads once, few, many or a size class.

NA TRBJ1-1 TRBV13 NA TGTGCCAGCAGCTTAGGGGGCCAAAGAGGAACTGAAGCTTTCTTT CASSLGGQRGTEAFF
NA TRBJ2-4 TRBV5-1 few TGCGCCAGCAGCTTGGGGGAGGTAAACATTCAGTACTTC CASSLGEVNIQYF
TRBD2 TRBJ2-3 TRBV3-1 few TGTGCCAGCAGCCAAGATCCAGCGGGGGGACTTTCGGATACGCAGTATTTT CASSQDPAGGLSDTQYF
NA TRBJ1-5 TRBV12-3/TRBV12-4 NA TGTACCAGCAGCGGACAGACAAATCAGCCCCAGCATTTT CTSSGQTNQPQHF
TRBD2 TRBJ2-5 TRBV28 NA TGTGCCTCTAGCGGGCAGCCTCTGGTAGAGACCCAGTACTTC CASSGQPLVETQYF
NA TRBJ2-3 TRBV20-1 NA TGCAGTGCTAGAGGGAACCTAGCGACGAGCACAGATACGCAGTATTTT CSARGNLATSTDTQYF
TRBD1 TRBJ2-5 TRBV5-1 NA TGCGCCAGCACTCCGGGACAGCCACGAGAGACCCAGTACTTC CASTPGQPRETQYF
NA TRBJ1-2 TRBV28 few TGTGCCAGCAGACCCACCGGACGAACGACTAACTATGGCTACACCTTC CASRPTGRTTNYGYTF
NA TRBJ1-2 TRBV7-2 NA TGTGCCAGCAGATTGGAAGGGGTGGACTATGGCTACACCTTC CASRLEGVDYGYTF
TRBD1 TRBJ2-3 TRBV25-1 NA TGTGCCAGCAGTTCCACAGGGGGGATCACAGATACGCAGTATTTT CASSSTGGITDTQYF
TRBD1 TRBJ1-1 TRBV6-1 NA TGTGCCAGCAGTGAAGCGGGGACAGGGAGAGGCACTGAAGCTTTCTTT CASSEAGTGRGTEAFF
NA TRBJ2-2 TRBV6-5 NA TGTGCCAGCTCCAGAGGGGCAACCACCGGGGAGCTGTTTTTT CASSRGATTGELFF
TRBD2 TRBJ2-3 TRBV20-1 once TGCAGTGCTGGGGGAAGAGCGGGGGGCCGCACAGATACGCAGTATTTT CSAGGRAGGRTDTQYF
NA TRBJ1-4 TRBV4-1 few TGCGCCAGCAGACTCCCGGGGGCAACTAATGAAAAACTGTTTTTT CASRLPGATNEKLFF
TRBD1 TRBJ2-3 TRBV24-1 NA TGTGCCACCAGTGATTTCGGCAGGGGGCAAGAGGATACGCAGTATTTT CATSDFGRGQEDTQYF
NA TRBJ2-7 TRBV4-1 NA TGCGCCAGCAGCCAGGTCCTCTTGGCATTCTCCTACGAGCAGTACTTC CASSQVLLAFSYEQYF
TRBD1 TRBJ1-2 TRBV29-1 many TGCAGCGTGGAGAGGGACAGGGGACGGGACGGCTACACCTTC CSVERDRGRDGYTF
NA TRBJ2-3 TRBV6-2/TRBV6-3 few TGTGCCAGCAGCTTTATAGGAGATACGCAGTATTTT CASSFIGDTQYF
NA TRBJ1-1 TRBV7-2 few TGTGCCAGCAGCCCCTGGAGGAACACTGAAGCTTTCTTT CASSPWRNTEAFF
NA TRBJ1-2 TRBV7-2 few TGTGCCAGCAGCTTAGGGGTGACCTATGGCTACACCTTC CASSLGVTYGYTF
NA TRBJ2-5 TRBV15 many TGTGCCACCAGCAGGGACAGTAAAGAGACCCAGTACTTC CATSRDSKETQYF
NA TRBJ2-1 TRBV4-1 few TGCGCCAGCAGCCTCGTACTTGACTTCGACAATGAGCAGTTCTTC CASSLVLDFDNEQFF
NA TRBJ1-1 TRBV14 NA TGTGCCAGCAGCCAACAGGGTTGGCCCACTGAAGCTTTCTTT CASSQQGWPTEAFF
NA TRBJ2-5 TRBV11-2 few TGTGCCAGCAGCTCCGATGGGGAGACCCAGTACTTC CASSSDGETQYF
TRBD1 TRBJ2-5 TRBV4-1 NA TGCGCCAGCAGCCAAGAAGGGGGCGCCTGGGAGACCCAGTACTTC CASSQEGGAWETQYF
NA TRBJ1-5 TRBV20-1 NA TGCAGTGCTAGAGTGAAACAGCTGGGCAATCAGCCCCAGCATTTT CSARVKQLGNQPQHF
NA TRBJ2-1 TRBV3-1 NA TGTGCCAGCAGCCCCCCGGGAGCATACAATGAGCAGTTCTTC CASSPPGAYNEQFF
NA TRBJ2-3 TRBV20-1 NA TGCAGTGCTACCCAGGTCCAGGGACAAGAAACAGATACGCAGTATTTT CSATQVQGQETDTQYF